The present T cell receptor (beta chain) was sequenced within a study of early T cells in non-severe SARS-CoV-2 infection. Overall study context: Chains were not paired, and sequencing was done on bulk RNA from unsorted whole blood.

In the case of this clonotype: Its antigen is not known.

Germline CDR1 and CDR2: LGHNA and YSLEER. This CDR3 is built from 14 residues. Trimming took 0 bases from V and 6 from J, leaving 9 bases between them. Individual cDNA molecules received unique molecular identifiers. TCRdb recomputed calls from the 5' RACE reads with MiXCR, one row per CDR3 protein. The sample lists tens of thousands of distinct CDR3 sequences, roughly 7% occurring once. Overall study results and limits: Lookups in VDJdb leaned toward anti-spike CD8 responses and missed private and CD4 specificities.

The V and J genes are TRBV4-3 and TRBJ2-4, with no clear D. Sequencing was performed on whole blood. The receptor was isolated from an adult who was a healthcare worker with PCR-confirmed SARS-CoV-2 infection or an uninfected control (not recorded which). The CDR3 region is CASSQEGKLNIQYF. Here the CDR3 DNA reads TGCGCCAGCAGCCAAGAGGGGAAGCTAAACATTCAGTACTTC.